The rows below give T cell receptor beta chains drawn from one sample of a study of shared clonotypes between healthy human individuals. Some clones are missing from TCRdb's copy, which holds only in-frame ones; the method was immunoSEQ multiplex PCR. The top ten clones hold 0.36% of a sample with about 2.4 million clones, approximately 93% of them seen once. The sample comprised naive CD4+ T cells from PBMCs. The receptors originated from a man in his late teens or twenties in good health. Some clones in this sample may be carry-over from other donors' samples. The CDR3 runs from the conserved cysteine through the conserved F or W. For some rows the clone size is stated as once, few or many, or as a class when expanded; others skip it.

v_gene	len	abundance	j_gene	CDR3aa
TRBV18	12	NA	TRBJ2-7	CASSPSRNEQYF
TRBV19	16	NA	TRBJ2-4	CASSPSGRGAKNIQYF
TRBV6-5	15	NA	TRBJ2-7	CASTSTSGSVHEQYF
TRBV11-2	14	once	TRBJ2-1	CASSFGQRYNEQFF
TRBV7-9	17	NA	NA	CASRPLQTSGQTYEQYF
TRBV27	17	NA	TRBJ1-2	CASSFVSTQGAEYGYTF
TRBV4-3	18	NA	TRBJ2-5	CASSQNLGTSVYGETQYF
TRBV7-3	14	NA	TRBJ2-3	CASSLLAGVDTQYF
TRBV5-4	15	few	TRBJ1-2	CASSLEPRSNYGYTF
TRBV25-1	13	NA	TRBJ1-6	CASSETWGSPLHF
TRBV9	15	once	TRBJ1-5	CASSPNRGRNQPQHF
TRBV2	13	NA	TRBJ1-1	CASKKDRGTEAFF
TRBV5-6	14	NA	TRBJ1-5	CASSTTGSEQPQHF
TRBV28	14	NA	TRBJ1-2	CASSLDVRGNGYTF
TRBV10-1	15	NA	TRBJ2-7	CASSASGRAPYEQYF
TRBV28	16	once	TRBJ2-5	CASSFEYTGTKETQYF
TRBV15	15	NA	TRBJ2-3	CATSSWTGRADTQYF
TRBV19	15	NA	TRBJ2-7	CASSSVGRVGYEQYF
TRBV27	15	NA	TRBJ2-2	CASSFSTSRGGELFF
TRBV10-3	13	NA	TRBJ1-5	CAIGDRDNQPQHF